Listed here are 9 T cell receptor beta chains from one sample, sequenced in a study of blood T cell repertoires in COVID-19. The method was immunoSEQ multiplex PCR; TCRdb's version includes in-frame clones alone and lacks a portion of them. The sample includes approximately 91,000 clones, approximately 72% seen only once; the top ten take roughly a quarter. The source material was peripheral blood. All receptors come from a man aged 70 or older with acute or convalescent COVID-19.

This chain links TRBV9 with TRBJ2-1; TRBD2 matches at 11 bases. Germline lookup yields CDR1 SGDLS and CDR2 YYNGEE. This CDR3 contains 17 residues. J was trimmed by 6 bases and V by 3 bases; bases with no gene match: 11. This CDR3 reads CASSGRVVLAGGNEQFF. CDR3 DNA sequence: TGTGCCAGCAGCGGAAGAGTGGTGCTAGCGGGAGGCAATGAGCAGTTCTTC. Filled out from reference TRBV9 and TRBJ2-1, the complete variable domain reads DSGVTQTPKHLITATGQRVTLRCSPRSGDLSVYWYQQSLDQGLQFLIQYYNGEERAKGNILERFSAQQFPDLHSELNLSSLELGDSALYFCASSGRVVLAGGNEQFFGPGTRLTVL.

CDR3 sequence reads: CASSLGLADLGEQYF. The CDR3 nucleotides read TGTGCCAGCAGCTTAGGACTAGCGGACCTTGGCGAGCAGTACTTC. The chain carries TRBV7-2 and TRBJ2-7, with TRBD2 identical over 9 bases. This CDR3 has 15 amino acids. The germline gives CDR1 SGHTA, CDR2 FQGNSA. The J segment lost 6 bases and the V segment lost 1 base, leaving 7 bases of the junction unmatched.

CDR3: CASRTGGDKAFF. As DNA, the CDR3 is TGTGCCAGCAGGACAGGGGGCGATAAAGCTTTCTTT. The genes are TRBV27 and TRBJ1-1; 10 bases are shared with TRBD1. Per the germline V gene, CDR1 is MNHEY and CDR2 is SMNVEV (reference sequence). Trimming cost V 6 bases and J 9 bases; bases outside gene matches: 4. The length of the CDR3 is 12 residues.

The gene calls are TRBV18 and TRBJ1-1; TRBD1 agrees at 7 bases. The trim removed 1 base at V and 1 base at J, leaving 3 bases unmatched. The CDR3 extends over 15 amino acids. Germline values: CDR1 KGHSH, CDR2 LQKENI. CDR3: CASSPRDSSNTEAFF. The CDR3 DNA is TGTGCCAGCTCACCACGGGACAGTTCGAACACTGAAGCTTTCTTT.

V gene TRBV2 combines with J gene TRBJ2-4; 8 positions match TRBD1. CDR3 length: 16 residues. J was trimmed by 7 bases and V by 6 bases; bases with no gene match: 14. Germline CDR1 is SNHLY and CDR2 is FYNNEI. This chain's CDR3 is CASRRQGTRLSNIQYF. The CDR3 bases are TGTGCCAGCAGACGACAGGGGACGAGATTAAGTAACATTCAGTACTTC. Based on the CDR3 plus reference TRBV2 and TRBJ2-4, the full variable domain is EPEVTQTPSHQVTQMGQEVILRCVPISNHLYFYWYRQILGQKVEFLVSFYNNEISEKSEIFDDQFSVERPDGSNFTLKIRSTKLEDSAMYFCASRRQGTRLSNIQYFGAGTRLSVL.

The chain combines TRBV28 with TRBJ2-3; 8 positions agree with TRBD2. This CDR3 spans 17 amino acids. From germline, CDR1 is MDHEN and CDR2 SYDVKM. J was trimmed by 3 bases and V by 5 bases; bases with no gene match: 13. The CDR3 sequence is CASSPPPGLERTDTQYF. Here the CDR3 DNA reads TGTGCCAGCAGTCCACCCCCGGGACTAGAGCGAACAGATACGCAGTATTTT.

V usage is TRBV10-3 and J usage is TRBJ2-3; no firm D call. V lost 3 bases to trimming and J lost 7 bases, with 17 bases between them. This CDR3 is 15 amino acids long. The germline V gene encodes CDR1 ENHRY and CDR2 SYGVKD. CDR3 region: CAISEGRSPGNTQYF. The CDR3, as DNA: TGTGCCATCAGTGAAGGTCGGAGCCCTGGAAATACGCAGTATTTT.

In its sample, this clone was seen once. The chain has TRBV19 and TRBJ1-1; 8 positions match TRBD1. V lost 8 bases, J lost 5 bases, and 7 bases stayed unmatched. This CDR3 region has 13 residues. Germline V CDR1 and CDR2: LNHDA, SQIVND (reference sequence). CDR3 DNA: TGTGCCAGTTGGGACAGGATAGGGACTGAAGCTTTCTTT. Amino acids: CASWDRIGTEAFF.

The CDR3 DNA reads as TGCAGCGTTCGGTATGGAGCCCCCCCCGAGCAGTACTTC. It is translated as CSVRYGAPPEQYF. The J gene is TRBJ2-7, the V gene TRBV29-1; D uncertain. The V gene lost 5 bases and the J gene lost 6 bases, with 17 bases spanning the gap. The CDR3 consists of 13 residues. The V gene's germline CDR1 is SQVTM and CDR2 ANQGSEA.